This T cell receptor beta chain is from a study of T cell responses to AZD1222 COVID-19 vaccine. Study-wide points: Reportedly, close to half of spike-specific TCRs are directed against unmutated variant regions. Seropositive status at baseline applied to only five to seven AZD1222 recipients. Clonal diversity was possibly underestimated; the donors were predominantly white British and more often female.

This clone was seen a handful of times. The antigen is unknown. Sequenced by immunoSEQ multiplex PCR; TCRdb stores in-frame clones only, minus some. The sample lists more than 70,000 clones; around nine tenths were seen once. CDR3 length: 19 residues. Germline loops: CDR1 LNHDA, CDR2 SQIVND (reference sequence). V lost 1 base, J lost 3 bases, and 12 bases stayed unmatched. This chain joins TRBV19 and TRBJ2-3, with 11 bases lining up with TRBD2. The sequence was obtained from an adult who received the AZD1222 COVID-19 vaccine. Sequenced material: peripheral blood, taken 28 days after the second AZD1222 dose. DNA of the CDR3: TGTGCCAGTAGTATAGGACCGGGCGCTAGCGGGAGGCGTACAGATACGCAGTATTTT. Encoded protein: CASSIGPGASGRRTDTQYF.